What follows are 19 T cell receptor beta chains derived from one specimen sequenced in a study of beta chain features in type 1 diabetes. Study results and caveats: Moderately but significantly shorter TCRB CDR3s were found in Type 1 diabetes patients in all four CD4+ subsets.

No antigen has been identified for these receptors. Reverse transcribing all isolated RNA meant expressed TCRB transcripts were sequenced. Profiling relied on immunoSEQ multiplex PCR, and the TCRdb table lists in-frame clones only, not all of them. The sample includes about 120,000 clones, around 17% of them seen just once. The specimen sequenced was central memory CD4+ T cells from blood. The receptor set was obtained from a man aged 30-40 years with type 1 diabetes.

The gene calls are TRBV14 and TRBJ1-6; D uncertain. The germline gives CDR1 SGHDN, CDR2 FVKESK. With 2 bases removed from V and 0 bases from J, the gap between germline ends came to 5 bases. The CDR3 is made up of 15 amino acids. CDR3 nucleotides: TGTGCCAGCAGCCAAAGGACCTCCTATAATTCACCCCTCCACTTT. Translation: CASSQRTSYNSPLHF.

The rearrangement joins TRBV9 to TRBJ1-2; 9 bases match TRBD1. The CDR3 runs 14 residues. The V gene's germline CDR1 is SGDLS and CDR2 YYNGEE. Trimming cost V 4 bases and J 7 bases; bases outside gene matches: 8. CDR3 residues: CASSLGTGSGGYTF. CDR3 coding DNA: TGTGCCAGCAGCCTGGGGACAGGGTCGGGTGGCTACACCTTC.

This clone has only a few counts. The chain recombines TRBV2 with TRBJ1-2; TRBD1 matches 8 bases. V shed 0 bases, J shed 3 bases, and the junction held 6 bases outside the gene matches. The CDR3 spans 16 residues. CDR1 SNHLY and CDR2 FYNNEI come from the germline V gene. CDR3 nucleotides: TGTGCCAGCAGTGAAGCTCAGGGGGCTTATGACTATGGCTACACCTTC. This translates into CASSEAQGAYDYGYTF.

This clone ranks as medium-sized. The CDR3 loop is CASSYGETQYF. CDR3 nucleotide sequence: TGTGCCAGCAGTTACGGAGAGACCCAGTACTTC. V and J are TRBV6-5 and TRBJ2-5; the D is unclear. V was cut by 2 bases and J by 4 bases, with 2 bases left in between. The CDR3 is 11 amino acids. Germline V gives CDR1 MNHEY, CDR2 SVGAGI.

With regard to this clone: The same CDR3 also results from other DNA sequences found in this sample. The chain combines TRBV7-2 with TRBJ2-5; D is perhaps TRBD1 (5 bases). This CDR3 has 12 amino acids. Trimming removed 2 bases at V and 5 bases at J, with 6 bases between. Per germline, CDR1 SGHTA and CDR2 FQGNSA. For the CDR3, the DNA is TGTGCCAGCAGCTTAAACAGGGAGACCCAGTACTTC. This translates into CASSLNRETQYF.

This clone was counted only a few times. The chain carries TRBV7-2 and TRBJ1-2, with 12 bases fitting TRBD1. CDR1 SGHTA and CDR2 FQGNSA come from the germline V gene. Trimming removed 5 bases from V and 8 bases from J; junction bases left unmatched: 6. The CDR3 extends over 14 amino acids. DNA for the CDR3: TGTGCCAGCAGCATCGGGACAGGGGGCCGAGGCTACACCTTC. This translates into CASSIGTGGRGYTF.

Remarks on this clone: A much more abundant neighbour one base away suggests this may be a read error. The chain joins TRBV5-4 to TRBJ2-3, with TRBD1 matching over 9 bases. Germline lookup yields CDR1 SGHNT and CDR2 YYREEE (reference sequence). This CDR3 spans 13 amino acids. The CDR3: CASSGTGTDTQYF. DNA of the CDR3: TGCGCCAGCAGCGGGACAGGGACAGATACGCAGTATTTT.

J is TRBJ2-1 and V is TRBV7-3, with 9 bases matching TRBD2. Germline loops: CDR1 SGHTA, CDR2 FQGTGA. Trimming cost V 5 bases and J 4 bases; bases outside gene matches: 6. The CDR3 extends over 15 amino acids. The CDR3, as DNA: TGTGCCAGCAGCCAAGCGGGGGGCGGATACAATGAGCAGTTCTTC. It specifies CASSQAGGGYNEQFF.

J is TRBJ2-3 and V is TRBV5-6; unclear D gene. The CDR3 is made up of 12 amino acids. The germline V gene has CDR1 SGHDT and CDR2 YYEEEE. V lost 4 bases and J 5 bases, leaving 8 bases between the germline ends. CDR3 amino acids: CASSPDEDTQYF. CDR3 sequence (DNA): TGTGCCAGCAGCCCGGACGAAGATACGCAGTATTTT.

The chain is built from TRBV7-2 and TRBJ1-2; no clear D gene. There are 11 residues in the CDR3. Trimming removed 1 base at V and 5 bases at J, with 2 bases between. CDR1 and CDR2 (germline): SGHTA, FQGNSA. The CDR3 DNA reads as TGTGCCAGCAGCTTAGAATATGGCTACACCTTC. Residues: CASSLEYGYTF.

This clone was observed many times. The rearrangement uses TRBV9 and TRBJ2-5, with TRBD1 matching over 7 bases. This CDR3 has 15 amino acids. From germline, CDR1 is SGDLS and CDR2 YYNGEE. V was clipped by 5 bases and J by 2 bases; unmatched bases: 9. The chain's CDR3 is CASRATGTAQETQYF. The CDR3 DNA is TGTGCCAGCAGAGCCACCGGGACAGCTCAAGAGACCCAGTACTTC.

This clone came up a few times. The chain carries TRBV18 and TRBJ2-7; 8 bases align to TRBD2. The CDR3 is made up of 16 amino acids. The V and J ends lost 1 base and 3 bases, in that order; junction bases with no gene match: 8. Germline loops: CDR1 KGHSH, CDR2 LQKENI. This chain's CDR3 is CASSPLPGTSFYEQYF. DNA for the CDR3: TGTGCCAGCTCACCACTCCCCGGGACTAGTTTCTACGAGCAGTACTTC.

This rearrangement joins TRBV30 to TRBJ2-4; maybe TRBD1 (5 bases). V lost 0 bases and J lost 0, with 6 bases in between. Germline-derived CDR1 and CDR2 are GTSNPN and SVGIG (reference sequence). The CDR3 extends over 14 amino acids. The CDR3 here is CAWSVGVAKNIQYF. In nucleotides, the CDR3 is TGTGCCTGGAGTGTAGGGGTAGCCAAAAACATTCAGTACTTC.

The chain combines TRBV6-1 with TRBJ2-5; D may be TRBD1 (5 bases). The CDR3 has 13 residues. CDR1 is MNHNS, CDR2 SASEGT, per germline. V lost 6 bases and J 5 bases, leaving 13 bases between the germline ends. For the CDR3, the DNA is TGTGCCAGCAGACTGACAGAAGAGGAGACCCAGTACTTC. Encoded protein: CASRLTEEETQYF.

This clone has just a few counts. An end of the junction differs from the germline gene, which may be a read error. The rearrangement joins TRBV6-5 to TRBJ1-5; D ambiguous. The CDR3 sequence is 13 residues long. Germline values: CDR1 MNHEY, CDR2 SVGAGI. The CDR3 nucleotides are TGTGCCAGCAGTGACTCTAGCAATCAGCCCCAGCATTTT. Encoded protein: CASSDSSNQPQHF.

The table lists this clone with a few counts. The chain employs TRBV5-1 and TRBJ2-2; D tentatively reads TRBD1 or TRBD2 (5 bases each). The CDR3 sequence is 14 residues long. Trimming left V 4 bases short and J 6 bases short, with 13 bases between. Germline CDR1 is SGHRS and CDR2 is YFSETQ. CDR3 amino acids: CASSEGSAAGELFF. DNA for the CDR3: TGCGCCAGCAGCGAGGGGTCTGCGGCCGGGGAGCTGTTTTTT.

V and J are TRBV28 and TRBJ2-3; D is perhaps TRBD2 (6 bases). With 6 bases removed from V and 2 bases from J, the gap between germline ends came to 9 bases. CDR1 is MDHEN and CDR2 is SYDVKM in the germline V gene. This CDR3 spans 13 amino acids. CDR3 sequence: CASRREPTDTQYF. Here the CDR3 DNA reads TGTGCCAGCAGGCGGGAACCCACAGATACGCAGTATTTT.

This clone was seen many times. The chain uses TRBV11-2 and TRBJ2-3; D possibly corresponds to TRBD1 (5 bases). This CDR3 has 13 residues. V gave up 4 bases and J gave up 0 bases, with 5 bases separating them. Germline-derived CDR1 and CDR2 are SGHAT and FQNNGV. CDR3 sequence: CASSWGSTDTQYF. The CDR3, as DNA: TGTGCCAGCAGCTGGGGCAGCACAGATACGCAGTATTTT. Based on the CDR3 plus reference TRBV11-2 and TRBJ2-3, the full variable domain is EAGVAQSPRYKIIEKRQSVAFWCNPISGHATLYWYQQILGQGPKLLIQFQNNGVVDDSQLPKDRFSAERLKGVDSTLKIQPAKLEDSAVYLCASSWGSTDTQYFGPGTRLTVL.

The chain carries TRBV4-3 and TRBJ2-3; 9 nucleotides agree with TRBD1. Germline-derived CDR1 and CDR2 are LGHNA and YSLEER. CDR3 size: 16 residues. Trimming at V came to 0 bases and at J to 1 base, leaving 2 bases not matched to a gene. CDR3 in amino acids: CASSQEWTGGTDTQYF. DNA for the CDR3: TGCGCCAGCAGCCAAGAGTGGACAGGGGGCACAGATACGCAGTATTTT.